Listed here is a single T cell receptor (beta chain). The antigen remains unidentified. The data belong to a study of shared clonotypes between healthy human individuals. On the study more broadly: In total, the donors were two women and a few men aged 18 to 49. Study results and caveats: The rarefaction results pointed to incomplete sorted-subset sequencing despite large depth.

Only in-frame clones appear in the TCRdb table, and some are missing; sequencing was by immunoSEQ multiplex PCR. The repertoire holds about 120,000 clones, with more than 65% as singletons. The specimen was memory CD8+ T cells sorted from blood. The subset here: CD45RO+ cells pooled with CCR7-negative TemRA cells. The sequence was obtained from a woman in her twenties or thirties in good health.

The DNA of the CDR3 is TGCGCCAGCAGCCAAGCCGGGACAGTGAAAGAGACCCAGTACTTC. This translates into CASSQAGTVKETQYF. The V call is TRBV4-1, the J call TRBJ2-5; 7 bases are shared with TRBD1. The CDR3 totals 15 residues. With V trimmed by 1 base and J by 3 bases, 5 bases remained unmatched. CDR1 is MGHRA, CDR2 YSYEKL, per germline.